These T cell receptor beta chains were read from a single sample in a study of cytomegalovirus exposure and HLA in healthy donors. Using immunoSEQ multiplex PCR, the repertoire was profiled, and TCRdb retains in-frame clones only, with some absent. The repertoire holds 150,000 to 200,000 clones, with about 81% as singletons. The sample was PBMCs. The receptor source for this set is a woman aged 18-29 years in good health and CMV-seronegative. Both conserved end residues are part of each CDR3. The D gene is left open where the match is weak. The listing skips clone size in some rows; elsewhere it reads once, few, many or a size class.

D gene: .; clone size: .; V gene: TRBV6-5; J gene: TRBJ2-5; CDR3 protein: CASSYSNRGTQETQYF; CDR3 DNA: TGTGCCAGCAGTTACTCGAATAGGGGCACCCAAGAGACCCAGTACTTC
D gene: .; clone size: few; V gene: TRBV30; J gene: TRBJ2-1; CDR3 protein: CAWRSINEQFF; CDR3 DNA: TGTGCCTGGAGATCCATCAATGAGCAGTTCTTC
D gene: TRBD1; clone size: .; V gene: TRBV2; J gene: TRBJ1-5; CDR3 protein: CASTWGPGGSGNQPQHF; CDR3 DNA: TGTGCCAGCACGTGGGGTCCAGGGGGCTCTGGCAATCAGCCCCAGCATTTT
D gene: .; clone size: few; V gene: TRBV6-5; J gene: TRBJ1-1; CDR3 protein: CASRRELNTEAFF; CDR3 DNA: TGTGCCAGCAGACGAGAGTTGAACACTGAAGCTTTCTTT
D gene: TRBD1; clone size: .; V gene: TRBV25-1; J gene: TRBJ1-2; CDR3 protein: CASSDSPGQGHKGYTF; CDR3 DNA: TGTGCCAGCAGTGATTCACCGGGACAGGGACATAAAGGCTACACCTTC
D gene: .; clone size: .; V gene: TRBV6-1; J gene: TRBJ2-1; CDR3 protein: CASIRQDPSNEQFF; CDR3 DNA: TGTGCCAGCATCCGACAGGACCCCAGCAATGAGCAGTTCTTC
D gene: TRBD2; clone size: .; V gene: TRBV7-9; J gene: TRBJ2-4; CDR3 protein: CASSPGTSGNIQYF; CDR3 DNA: TGTGCCAGCAGCCCAGGGACTAGCGGGAACATTCAGTACTTC
D gene: TRBD1; clone size: .; V gene: TRBV27; J gene: TRBJ2-6; CDR3 protein: CASSPGQGSAGANVLTF; CDR3 DNA: TGTGCCAGCAGCCCTGGACAGGGATCGGCTGGGGCCAACGTCCTGACTTTC
D gene: TRBD1; clone size: few; V gene: TRBV5-4; J gene: TRBJ1-1; CDR3 protein: CASRGQLNTEAFF; CDR3 DNA: TGTGCCAGCAGGGGACAGTTGAACACTGAAGCTTTCTTT
D gene: .; clone size: .; V gene: TRBV27; J gene: TRBJ2-1; CDR3 protein: CASSLSGDYEQFF; CDR3 DNA: TGTGCCAGCAGTTTGTCCGGGGACTATGAGCAGTTCTTC
D gene: TRBD1; clone size: .; V gene: TRBV7-8; J gene: TRBJ2-4; CDR3 protein: CASSLVALDRGAKNIQYF; CDR3 DNA: TGTGCCAGCAGCTTAGTGGCCCTTGACAGGGGGGCCAAAAACATTCAGTACTTC
D gene: TRBD1; clone size: .; V gene: TRBV29-1; J gene: TRBJ1-1; CDR3 protein: CSALGQGDAEAFF; CDR3 DNA: TGCAGCGCCCTCGGACAGGGGGACGCTGAAGCTTTCTTT
D gene: TRBD1; clone size: .; V gene: TRBV7-9; J gene: TRBJ1-2; CDR3 protein: CASSLGGTGVIYGYTF; CDR3 DNA: TGTGCCAGCAGCTTAGGAGGGACAGGGGTCATCTATGGCTACACCTTC
D gene: TRBD1; clone size: .; V gene: TRBV6-1; J gene: TRBJ2-6; CDR3 protein: CASSGTPDRANSGANVLTF; CDR3 DNA: TGTGCCAGCAGTGGGACTCCGGACAGGGCCAACTCTGGGGCCAACGTCCTGACTTTC
D gene: .; clone size: .; V gene: TRBV28; J gene: TRBJ1-2; CDR3 protein: CASSQNGYTF; CDR3 DNA: TGTGCCAGCAGTCAGAATGGCTACACCTTC
D gene: TRBD2; clone size: .; V gene: TRBV28; J gene: TRBJ2-7; CDR3 protein: CASRTLRLAGGVLYEQYF; CDR3 DNA: TGTGCCAGCAGGACCCTTCGACTAGCGGGGGGGGTCCTTTACGAGCAGTACTTC
D gene: .; clone size: .; V gene: TRBV5-1; J gene: TRBJ2-7; CDR3 protein: CASSYSQQGYEQYF; CDR3 DNA: TGCGCCAGCAGTTATTCCCAACAGGGATACGAGCAGTACTTC
D gene: TRBD1; clone size: .; V gene: TRBV7-9; J gene: TRBJ2-5; CDR3 protein: CASSLVGTGDETQYF; CDR3 DNA: TGTGCCAGCAGCTTAGTTGGGACAGGGGACGAGACCCAGTACTTC
D gene: TRBD2; clone size: once; V gene: TRBV7-3; J gene: TRBJ2-1; CDR3 protein: CASSLGASGYNEQFF; CDR3 DNA: TGTGCCAGCAGCTTAGGGGCTAGCGGGTACAATGAGCAGTTCTTC
D gene: .; clone size: .; V gene: TRBV12-1; J gene: TRBJ2-2; CDR3 protein: CASSSGLAGFANTGELFF; CDR3 DNA: TGTGCCAGCAGCTCGGGACTAGCGGGGTTCGCGAACACCGGGGAGCTGTTTTTT
D gene: TRBD2; clone size: .; V gene: TRBV6-5; J gene: TRBJ2-7; CDR3 protein: CASSYQPSGAYEQYF; CDR3 DNA: TGTGCCAGCAGTTACCAGCCTAGCGGGGCGTACGAGCAGTACTTC
D gene: .; clone size: .; V gene: TRBV28; J gene: TRBJ2-7; CDR3 protein: CASSFHTTYEQYF; CDR3 DNA: TGTGCCAGCAGTTTTCATACTACCTACGAGCAGTACTTC
D gene: TRBD1; clone size: .; V gene: TRBV11-2; J gene: TRBJ2-7; CDR3 protein: CASSSWGQSAYEQYF; CDR3 DNA: TGTGCCAGCAGCTCTTGGGGACAGTCTGCCTACGAGCAGTACTTC
D gene: .; clone size: .; V gene: TRBV5-1; J gene: TRBJ1-1; CDR3 protein: CASSLVQKSQKAFF; CDR3 DNA: TGCGCCAGCAGCTTGGTCCAGAAGTCACAAAAAGCTTTCTTT
D gene: .; clone size: .; V gene: TRBV7-9; J gene: TRBJ2-2; CDR3 protein: CASSLTTGTGELFF; CDR3 DNA: TGTGCCAGCAGCTTAACGACAGGCACCGGGGAGCTGTTTTTT
D gene: TRBD2; clone size: .; V gene: TRBV15; J gene: TRBJ2-3; CDR3 protein: CATSSGGGVLADTQYF; CDR3 DNA: TGTGCCACCAGCTCGGGCGGGGGGGTCCTCGCAGATACGCAGTATTTT
D gene: TRBD2; clone size: once; V gene: TRBV28; J gene: TRBJ2-7; CDR3 protein: CASSLLAGVYEQYF; CDR3 DNA: TGTGCCAGCAGTTTACTAGCGGGAGTGTACGAGCAGTACTTC
D gene: .; clone size: .; V gene: TRBV19; J gene: TRBJ1-5; CDR3 protein: CASSMGHYLSNQPQHF; CDR3 DNA: TGTGCCAGTAGTATGGGACATTACCTTTCCAATCAGCCCCAGCATTTT
D gene: .; clone size: .; V gene: TRBV2; J gene: TRBJ1-4; CDR3 protein: CASRAVATNEKLFF; CDR3 DNA: TGTGCCAGCAGGGCAGTTGCAACTAATGAAAAACTGTTTTTT
D gene: TRBD2; clone size: few; V gene: TRBV2; J gene: TRBJ2-2; CDR3 protein: CASSIAGGRTGELFF; CDR3 DNA: TGTGCCAGCAGTATAGCGGGGGGGCGGACCGGGGAGCTGTTTTTT
D gene: .; clone size: .; V gene: TRBV19; J gene: TRBJ1-2; CDR3 protein: CASHPQGGKYGYTF; CDR3 DNA: TGTGCCAGTCACCCCCAGGGCGGGAAATATGGCTACACCTTC
D gene: .; clone size: .; V gene: TRBV7-2; J gene: TRBJ2-4; CDR3 protein: CASSTRGEVAKNIQYF; CDR3 DNA: TGTGCCAGCAGCACCCGCGGGGAGGTAGCCAAAAACATTCAGTACTTC
D gene: .; clone size: .; V gene: TRBV7-2; J gene: TRBJ2-2; CDR3 protein: CASSYQVVTGELFF; CDR3 DNA: TGTGCCAGCAGCTACCAGGTCGTCACCGGGGAGCTGTTTTTT
D gene: TRBD2; clone size: once; V gene: TRBV27; J gene: TRBJ2-1; CDR3 protein: CASSLTLAGGNEQFF; CDR3 DNA: TGTGCCAGCAGTTTAACCCTAGCGGGAGGCAATGAGCAGTTCTTC
D gene: .; clone size: .; V gene: TRBV19; J gene: TRBJ1-5; CDR3 protein: CASRQGYQPQHF; CDR3 DNA: TGTGCCAGTAGGCAGGGATATCAGCCCCAGCATTTT
D gene: .; clone size: .; V gene: TRBV6-5; J gene: TRBJ2-7; CDR3 protein: CASSLRGIRYEQYF; CDR3 DNA: TGTGCCAGCAGTCTCCGGGGAATCCGCTACGAGCAGTACTTC
D gene: TRBD1; clone size: .; V gene: TRBV14; J gene: TRBJ1-1; CDR3 protein: CASSRRQGWGTEAFF; CDR3 DNA: TGTGCCAGCAGCCGCCGACAGGGGTGGGGCACTGAAGCTTTCTTT
D gene: TRBD1; clone size: .; V gene: TRBV5-1; J gene: TRBJ1-2; CDR3 protein: CASSLRQGSSGYTF; CDR3 DNA: TGCGCCAGCAGCTTAAGACAGGGGTCGAGCGGCTACACCTTC
D gene: .; clone size: .; V gene: TRBV18; J gene: TRBJ2-2; CDR3 protein: CASSPPSVTGELFF; CDR3 DNA: TGTGCCAGCTCACCACCTTCTGTCACCGGGGAGCTGTTTTTT
D gene: TRBD2; clone size: .; V gene: TRBV18; J gene: TRBJ2-2; CDR3 protein: CASSSGRNTGELFF; CDR3 DNA: TGTGCCAGCTCTAGCGGGAGGAACACCGGGGAGCTGTTTTTT
D gene: TRBD2; clone size: .; V gene: TRBV27; J gene: TRBJ2-3; CDR3 protein: CASRSLAGATDTQYF; CDR3 DNA: TGTGCCAGCAGATCACTAGCGGGAGCGACAGATACGCAGTATTTT
D gene: .; clone size: .; V gene: TRBV19; J gene: TRBJ2-2; CDR3 protein: CASNPFREPGELFF; CDR3 DNA: TGTGCCAGTAATCCTTTTAGGGAGCCCGGGGAGCTGTTTTTT
D gene: .; clone size: .; V gene: TRBV18; J gene: TRBJ1-5; CDR3 protein: CASSPGVNQPQHF; CDR3 DNA: TGTGCCAGCTCACCAGGAGTCAATCAGCCCCAGCATTTT
D gene: .; clone size: .; V gene: TRBV5-1; J gene: TRBJ1-1; CDR3 protein: CASSFMTENTEAFF; CDR3 DNA: TGCGCCAGCAGCTTCATGACAGAGAACACTGAAGCTTTCTTT
D gene: .; clone size: .; V gene: TRBV5-1; J gene: TRBJ2-5; CDR3 protein: CASSLGAIQETQYF; CDR3 DNA: TGCGCCAGCAGCTTGGGGGCTATACAAGAGACCCAGTACTTC
D gene: .; clone size: .; V gene: TRBV7-6; J gene: TRBJ2-3; CDR3 protein: CASSPGRGGGTDTQYF; CDR3 DNA: TGTGCCAGCAGCCCAGGTAGGGGAGGTGGCACAGATACGCAGTATTTT
D gene: .; clone size: .; V gene: TRBV19; J gene: TRBJ1-1; CDR3 protein: CASSIWGQDTEAFF; CDR3 DNA: TGTGCCAGTAGTATTTGGGGGCAGGACACTGAAGCTTTCTTT
D gene: .; clone size: few; V gene: TRBV30; J gene: TRBJ1-4; CDR3 protein: CAWSKEGNEKLFF; CDR3 DNA: TGTGCCTGGAGTAAGGAGGGGAATGAAAAACTGTTTTTT
D gene: .; clone size: few; V gene: TRBV29-1; J gene: TRBJ2-5; CDR3 protein: CSAGEETQYF; CDR3 DNA: TGCAGCGCTGGGGAGGAGACCCAGTACTTC
D gene: TRBD1; clone size: .; V gene: TRBV7-2; J gene: TRBJ2-5; CDR3 protein: CASSFTGEGTQYF; CDR3 DNA: TGTGCCAGCAGCTTCACAGGGGAAGGGACCCAGTACTTC
D gene: TRBD1; clone size: .; V gene: TRBV5-8; J gene: TRBJ1-2; CDR3 protein: CASSTRQGPYGYTF; CDR3 DNA: TGTGCCAGCAGCACGCGACAGGGACCCTATGGCTACACCTTC
D gene: .; clone size: .; V gene: TRBV30; J gene: TRBJ1-1; CDR3 protein: CAWTIYRAEAFF; CDR3 DNA: TGTGCCTGGACAATTTACAGGGCTGAAGCTTTCTTT
D gene: .; clone size: few; V gene: TRBV7-9; J gene: TRBJ2-3; CDR3 protein: CASKGEADTQYF; CDR3 DNA: TGTGCCAGCAAGGGGGAAGCAGATACGCAGTATTTT
D gene: .; clone size: few; V gene: TRBV6-6; J gene: TRBJ2-4; CDR3 protein: CASRTQGLSYF; CDR3 DNA: TGTGCCAGCAGAACCCAGGGATTGTCGTACTTC
D gene: .; clone size: .; V gene: TRBV7-2; J gene: TRBJ2-3; CDR3 protein: CASGGFTDTQYF; CDR3 DNA: TGTGCCAGCGGGGGGTTCACAGATACGCAGTATTTT